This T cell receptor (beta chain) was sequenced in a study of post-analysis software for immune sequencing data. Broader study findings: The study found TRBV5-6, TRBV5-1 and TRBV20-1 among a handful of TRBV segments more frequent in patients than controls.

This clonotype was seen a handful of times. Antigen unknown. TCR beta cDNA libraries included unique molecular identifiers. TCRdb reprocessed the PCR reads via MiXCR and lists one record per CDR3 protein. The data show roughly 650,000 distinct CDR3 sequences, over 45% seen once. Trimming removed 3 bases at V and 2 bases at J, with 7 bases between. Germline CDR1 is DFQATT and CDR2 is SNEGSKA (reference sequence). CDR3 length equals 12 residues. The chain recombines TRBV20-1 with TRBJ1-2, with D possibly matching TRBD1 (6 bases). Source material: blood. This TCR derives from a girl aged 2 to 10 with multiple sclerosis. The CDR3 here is CSASQGNYGYTF. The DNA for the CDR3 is TGCAGTGCTAGTCAGGGGAACTATGGCTACACCTTC.